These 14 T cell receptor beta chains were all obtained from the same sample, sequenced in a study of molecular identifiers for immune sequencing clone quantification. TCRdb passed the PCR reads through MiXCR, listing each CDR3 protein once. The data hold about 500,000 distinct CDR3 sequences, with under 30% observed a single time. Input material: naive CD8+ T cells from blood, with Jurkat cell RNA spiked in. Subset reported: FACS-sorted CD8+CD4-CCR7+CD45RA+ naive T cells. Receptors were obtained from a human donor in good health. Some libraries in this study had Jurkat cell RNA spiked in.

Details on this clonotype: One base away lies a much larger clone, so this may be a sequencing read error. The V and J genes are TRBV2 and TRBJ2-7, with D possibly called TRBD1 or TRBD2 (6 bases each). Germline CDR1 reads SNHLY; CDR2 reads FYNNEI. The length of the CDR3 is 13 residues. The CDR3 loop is CASKEGGYYELYF. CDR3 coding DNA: TGTGCCAGCAAAGAAGGGGGGTACTACGAGCTGTACTTC.

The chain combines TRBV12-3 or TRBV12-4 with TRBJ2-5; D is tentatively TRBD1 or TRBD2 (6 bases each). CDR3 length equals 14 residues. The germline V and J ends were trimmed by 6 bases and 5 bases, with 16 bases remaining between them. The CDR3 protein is CASSSLGGAETQYF. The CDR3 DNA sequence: TGTGCCAGCAGCTCACTGGGGGGCGCGGAGACCCAGTACTTC.

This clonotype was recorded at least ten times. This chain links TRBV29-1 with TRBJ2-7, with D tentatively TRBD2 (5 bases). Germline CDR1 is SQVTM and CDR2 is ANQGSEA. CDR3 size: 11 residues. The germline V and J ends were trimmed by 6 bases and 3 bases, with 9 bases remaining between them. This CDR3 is CSVESGYEQYF. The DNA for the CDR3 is TGCAGCGTCGAGAGCGGCTACGAGCAGTACTTC.

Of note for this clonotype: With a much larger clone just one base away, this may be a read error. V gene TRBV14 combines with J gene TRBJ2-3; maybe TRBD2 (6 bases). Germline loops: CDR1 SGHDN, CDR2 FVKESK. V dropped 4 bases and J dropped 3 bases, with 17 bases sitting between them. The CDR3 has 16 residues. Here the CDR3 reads CASSRRKRGFTDTQYF. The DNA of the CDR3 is TGTGCCAGCAGCCGCAGAAAACGGGGGTTTACAGATACGCAGTATTTT. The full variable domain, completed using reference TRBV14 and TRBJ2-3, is EAGVTQFPSHSVIEKGQTVTLRCDPISGHDNLYWYRRVMGKEIKFLLHFVKESKQDESGMPNNRFLAERTGGTYSTLKVQPAELEDSGVYFCASSRRKRGFTDTQYFGPGTRLTVL.

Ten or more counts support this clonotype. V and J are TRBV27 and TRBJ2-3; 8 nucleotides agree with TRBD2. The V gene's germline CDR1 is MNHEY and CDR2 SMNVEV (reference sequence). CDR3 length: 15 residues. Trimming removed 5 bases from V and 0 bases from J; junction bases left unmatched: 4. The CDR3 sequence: CASSPQRESTDTQYF. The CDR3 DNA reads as TGTGCCAGCAGTCCTCAGCGGGAGAGCACAGATACGCAGTATTTT.

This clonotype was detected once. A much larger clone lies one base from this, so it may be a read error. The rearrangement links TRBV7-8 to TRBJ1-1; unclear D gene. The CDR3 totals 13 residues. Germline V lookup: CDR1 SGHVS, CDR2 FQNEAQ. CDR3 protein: CACSPGRKTEAFF. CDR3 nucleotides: TGTGCCTGCAGCCCTGGACGGAAGACTGAAGCTTTCTTT. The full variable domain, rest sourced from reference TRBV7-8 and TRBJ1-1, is GAGVSQSPRYKVAKRGQDVALRCDPISGHVSLFWYQQALGQGPEFLTYFQNEAQLDKSGLPSDRFFAERPEGSVSTLKIQRTQQEDSAVYLCACSPGRKTEAFFGQGTRLTVV.

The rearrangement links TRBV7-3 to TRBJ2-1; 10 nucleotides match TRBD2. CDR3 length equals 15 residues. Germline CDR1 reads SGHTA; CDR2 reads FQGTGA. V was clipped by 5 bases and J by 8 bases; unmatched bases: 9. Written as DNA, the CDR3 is TGTGCCAGCAGCCCCGGACTAGCGGTTGTTCATGAGCAGTTCTTC. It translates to CASSPGLAVVHEQFF. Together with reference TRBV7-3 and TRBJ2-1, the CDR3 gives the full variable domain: GAGVSQTPSNKVTEKGKYVELRCDPISGHTALYWYRQSLGQGPEFLIYFQGTGAADDSGLPNDRFFAVRPEGSVSTLKIQRTERGDSAVYLCASSPGLAVVHEQFFGPGTRLTVL.

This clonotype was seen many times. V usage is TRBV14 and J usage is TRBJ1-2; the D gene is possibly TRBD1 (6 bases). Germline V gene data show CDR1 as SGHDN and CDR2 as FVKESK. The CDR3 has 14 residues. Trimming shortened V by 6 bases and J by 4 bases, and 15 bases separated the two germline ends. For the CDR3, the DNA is TGTGCCAGCAGTCGAACAGGGAGCGTCTATGGCTACACCTTC. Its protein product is CASSRTGSVYGYTF. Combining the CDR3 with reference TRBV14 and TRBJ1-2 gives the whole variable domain EAGVTQFPSHSVIEKGQTVTLRCDPISGHDNLYWYRRVMGKEIKFLLHFVKESKQDESGMPNNRFLAERTGGTYSTLKVQPAELEDSGVYFCASSRTGSVYGYTFGSGTRLTVV.

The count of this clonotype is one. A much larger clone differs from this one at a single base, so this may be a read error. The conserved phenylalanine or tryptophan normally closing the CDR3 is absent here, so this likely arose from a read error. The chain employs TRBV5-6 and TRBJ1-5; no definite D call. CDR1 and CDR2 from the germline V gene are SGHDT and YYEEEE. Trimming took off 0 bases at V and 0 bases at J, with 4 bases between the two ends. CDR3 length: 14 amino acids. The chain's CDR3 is CASSLGHSNQPQHS. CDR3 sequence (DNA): TGTGCCAGCAGCTTGGGACATAGCAATCAGCCCCAGCATTCT.

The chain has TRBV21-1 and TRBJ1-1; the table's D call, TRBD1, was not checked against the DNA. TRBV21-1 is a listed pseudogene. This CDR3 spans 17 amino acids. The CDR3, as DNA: TGTGCCAGCAGCAAAGCGAGTAAGGGACAGGGGGCCACTGAAGCTTTCTTT. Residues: CASSKASKGQGATEAFF.

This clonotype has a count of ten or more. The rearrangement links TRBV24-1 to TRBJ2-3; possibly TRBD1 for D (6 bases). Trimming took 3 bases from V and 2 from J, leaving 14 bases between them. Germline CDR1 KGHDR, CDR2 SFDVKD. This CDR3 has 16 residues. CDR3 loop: CATSDRQDQFTDTQYF. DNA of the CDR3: TGTGCCACCAGTGATAGACAGGACCAGTTCACAGATACGCAGTATTTT.

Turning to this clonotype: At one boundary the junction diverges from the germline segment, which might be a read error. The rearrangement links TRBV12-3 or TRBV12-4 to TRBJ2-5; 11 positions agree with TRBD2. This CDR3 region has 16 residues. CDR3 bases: TGTGCCAGCGGTTTAGAGACTAGCGGGGTTAGAGAGACCCAGTACTTC. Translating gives CASGLETSGVRETQYF.

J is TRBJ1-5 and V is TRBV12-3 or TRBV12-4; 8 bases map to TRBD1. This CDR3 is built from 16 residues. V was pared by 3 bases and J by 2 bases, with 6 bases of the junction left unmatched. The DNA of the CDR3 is TGTGCCAGCAGTTTTCAGGGGGCTGCCGGCAATCAGCCCCAGCATTTT. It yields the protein CASSFQGAAGNQPQHF.

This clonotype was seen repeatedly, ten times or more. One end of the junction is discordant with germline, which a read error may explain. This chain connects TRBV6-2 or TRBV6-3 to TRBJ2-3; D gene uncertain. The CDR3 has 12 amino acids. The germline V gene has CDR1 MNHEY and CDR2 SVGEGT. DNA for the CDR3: TGTGCCAGCAGTTACTCTACTCCCGCCTACCATTTT. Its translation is CASSYSTPAYHF.